This TCR beta chain is from a study of T cell responses to AZD1222 COVID-19 vaccine. Study-level findings and limits: Regions left unmutated in variants are reportedly the target of nearly half of spike-specific TCRs. Among the donors, most were white British and more were female, and clonal diversity was possibly underestimated.

Of note for this clone: Its matching antigen is unknown.

Generated by immunoSEQ multiplex PCR, the TCRdb table keeps only in-frame clones and is missing some. The profile shows fewer than 120,000 clones, around 90% of them singletons. Trimming took 4 bases from V and 6 from J; bases not matched to a gene: 15. CDR3 length equals 17 residues. Germline V gives CDR1 SGHNT, CDR2 YYREEE (reference sequence). The TCR comes from an adult in good health. The sequenced sample was peripheral blood, obtained on day 0 of AZD1222 vaccination. V gene TRBV5-4 combines with J gene TRBJ2-5; 10 nucleotides match TRBD1. CDR3: CASSGEYRDRGVQTQYF. The CDR3 DNA reads as TGTGCCAGCAGCGGAGAGTACCGGGACAGGGGTGTTCAGACCCAGTACTTC.